This T cell receptor (beta chain) was captured by sequencing in a study of T cell repertoires in cytomegalovirus infection. Overall study: Evidence of both CMV infection and a matching HLA type came from public TCR beta signatures.

TCRdb reprocessed the reads via MiXCR and lists one record per CDR3 protein. The table shows around 300,000 distinct CDR3 sequences, with roughly 25% occurring only once. A word on this clonotype: The antigen is unknown.

The CDR3 has 14 residues. Per the germline V gene, CDR1 is SGHRS and CDR2 is YFSETQ. V shed 5 bases, J shed 5 bases, and the junction held 9 bases outside the gene matches. This sequence originates from a human donor in good health (CMV status not recorded). Some clones in this sample may be carry-over from other donors' samples. Sequences were derived from cultured PBMCs, sampled from culture after CMV antigen stimulation. The chain joins TRBV5-1 to TRBJ2-7, with 8 positions matching TRBD2. The CDR3 spells CASRQAGARDEQYF. The CDR3 region has the DNA TGCGCCAGCAGGCAAGCGGGAGCAAGGGACGAGCAGTACTTC.